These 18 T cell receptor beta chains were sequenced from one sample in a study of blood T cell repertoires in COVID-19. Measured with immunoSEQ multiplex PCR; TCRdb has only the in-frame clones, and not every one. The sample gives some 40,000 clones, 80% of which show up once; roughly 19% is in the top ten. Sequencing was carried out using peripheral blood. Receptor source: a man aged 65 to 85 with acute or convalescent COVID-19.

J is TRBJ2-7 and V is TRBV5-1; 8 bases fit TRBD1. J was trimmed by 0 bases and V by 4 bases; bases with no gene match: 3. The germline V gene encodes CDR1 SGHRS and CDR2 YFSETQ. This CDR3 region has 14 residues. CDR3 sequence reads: CASSPGTGSYEQYF. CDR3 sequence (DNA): TGCGCCAGCAGCCCGGGGACAGGCTCCTACGAGCAGTACTTC.

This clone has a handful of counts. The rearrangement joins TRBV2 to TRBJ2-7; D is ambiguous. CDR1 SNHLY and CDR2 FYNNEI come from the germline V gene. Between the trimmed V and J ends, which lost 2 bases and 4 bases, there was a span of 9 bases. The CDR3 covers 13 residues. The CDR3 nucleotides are TGTGCCAGCAGTGAACCCGAACGGTACGAGCAGTACTTC. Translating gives CASSEPERYEQYF. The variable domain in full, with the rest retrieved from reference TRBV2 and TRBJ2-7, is EPEVTQTPSHQVTQMGQEVILRCVPISNHLYFYWYRQILGQKVEFLVSFYNNEISEKSEIFDDQFSVERPDGSNFTLKIRSTKLEDSAMYFCASSEPERYEQYFGPGTRLTVT.

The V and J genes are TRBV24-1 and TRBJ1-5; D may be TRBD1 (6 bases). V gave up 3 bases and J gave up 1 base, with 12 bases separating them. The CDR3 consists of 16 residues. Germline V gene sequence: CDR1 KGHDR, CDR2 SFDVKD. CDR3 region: CATSDPGTTSNQPQHF. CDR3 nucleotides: TGTGCCACCAGTGATCCCGGGACAACGAGCAATCAGCCCCAGCATTTT.

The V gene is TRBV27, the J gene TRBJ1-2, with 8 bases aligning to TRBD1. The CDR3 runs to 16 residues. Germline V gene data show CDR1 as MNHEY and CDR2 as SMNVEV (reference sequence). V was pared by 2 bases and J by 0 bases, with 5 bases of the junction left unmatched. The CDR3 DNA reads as TGTGCCAGCAGTTTAAGGACAGGGCTATCTAACTATGGCTACACCTTC. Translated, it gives CASSLRTGLSNYGYTF.

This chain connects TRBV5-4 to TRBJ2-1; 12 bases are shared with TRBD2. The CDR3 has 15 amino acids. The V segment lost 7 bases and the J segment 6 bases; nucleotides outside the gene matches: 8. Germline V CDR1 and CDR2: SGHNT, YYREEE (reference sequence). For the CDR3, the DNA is TGTGCCAGCGAACAACGACTAGCGGGGGCCAATGAGCAGTTCTTC. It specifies CASEQRLAGANEQFF.

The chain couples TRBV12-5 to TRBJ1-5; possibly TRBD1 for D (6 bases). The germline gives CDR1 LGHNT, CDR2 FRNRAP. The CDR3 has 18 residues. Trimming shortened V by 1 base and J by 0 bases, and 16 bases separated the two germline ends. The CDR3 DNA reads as TGTGCTAGTGGTTTGGACCGACAGGTACTGTATAGCAATCAGCCCCAGCATTTT. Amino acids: CASGLDRQVLYSNQPQHF.

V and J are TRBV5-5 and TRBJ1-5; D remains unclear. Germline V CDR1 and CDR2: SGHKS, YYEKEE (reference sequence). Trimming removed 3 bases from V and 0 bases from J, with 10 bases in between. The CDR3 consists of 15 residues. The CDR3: CASSWGDISNQPQHF. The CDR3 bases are TGTGCCAGCAGCTGGGGAGATATTAGCAATCAGCCCCAGCATTTT.

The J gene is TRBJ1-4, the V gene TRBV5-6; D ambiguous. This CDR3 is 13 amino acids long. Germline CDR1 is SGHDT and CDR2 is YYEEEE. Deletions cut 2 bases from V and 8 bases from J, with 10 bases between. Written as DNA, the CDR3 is TGTGCCAGCAGCTTCCGGGGAGGCGAAAAACTGTTTTTT. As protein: CASSFRGGEKLFF.

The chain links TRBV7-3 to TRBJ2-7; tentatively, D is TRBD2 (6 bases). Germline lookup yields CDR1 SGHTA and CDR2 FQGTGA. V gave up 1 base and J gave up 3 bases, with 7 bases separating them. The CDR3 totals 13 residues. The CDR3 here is CASSLNGGYEQYF. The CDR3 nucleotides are TGTGCCAGCAGCTTAAACGGGGGCTACGAGCAGTACTTC.

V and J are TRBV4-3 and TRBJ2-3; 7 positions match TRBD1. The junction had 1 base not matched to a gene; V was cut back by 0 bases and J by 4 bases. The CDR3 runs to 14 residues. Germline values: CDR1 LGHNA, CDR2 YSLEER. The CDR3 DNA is TGCGCCAGCAGCCAAGATGACAGGGCAGATACGCAGTATTTT. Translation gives CASSQDDRADTQYF.

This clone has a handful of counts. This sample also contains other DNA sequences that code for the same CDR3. Here the CDR3 DNA reads TGTGCCAGCAGCCAAGGGACTAGCGGGGGGTCCTACGAGCAGTACTTC. Translated, it gives CASSQGTSGGSYEQYF. This rearrangement joins TRBV14 to TRBJ2-7; 14 nucleotides agree with TRBD2. Unmatched junction bases numbered 0, after V lost 1 base and J lost 1 base. CDR3 length: 16 amino acids. The V gene's germline CDR1 is SGHDN and CDR2 FVKESK.

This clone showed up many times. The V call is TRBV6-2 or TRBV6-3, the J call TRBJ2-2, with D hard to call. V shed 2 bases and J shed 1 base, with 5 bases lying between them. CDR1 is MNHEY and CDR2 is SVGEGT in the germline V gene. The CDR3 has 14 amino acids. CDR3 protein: CASSYSENTGELFF. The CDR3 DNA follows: TGTGCCAGCAGTTACAGCGAGAACACCGGGGAGCTGTTTTTT.

This chain's CDR3 is CASRSRGQPNSPLHF. For the CDR3, the DNA is TGTGCCAGTCGCTCCCGCGGACAGCCTAATTCACCCCTCCACTTT. The chain carries TRBV5-6 and TRBJ1-6; a weak D match, TRBD1 (6 bases). The germline V gene has CDR1 SGHDT and CDR2 YYEEEE. V was pared by 8 bases and J by 6 bases, with 18 bases between. This CDR3 spans 15 amino acids.

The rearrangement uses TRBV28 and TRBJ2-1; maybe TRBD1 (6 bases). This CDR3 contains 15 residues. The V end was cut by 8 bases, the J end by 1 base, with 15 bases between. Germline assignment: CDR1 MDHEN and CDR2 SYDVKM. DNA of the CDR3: TGTGCCAGCCGCCGGCAGGGGAGTTCCTACAATGAGCAGTTCTTC. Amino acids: CASRRQGSSYNEQFF.

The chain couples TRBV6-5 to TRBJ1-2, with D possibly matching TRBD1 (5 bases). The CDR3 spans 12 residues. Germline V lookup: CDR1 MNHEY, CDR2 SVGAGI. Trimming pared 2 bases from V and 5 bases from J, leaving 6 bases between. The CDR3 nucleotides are TGTGCCAGCAGTTACCGGGGGTATGGCTACACCTTC. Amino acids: CASSYRGYGYTF.

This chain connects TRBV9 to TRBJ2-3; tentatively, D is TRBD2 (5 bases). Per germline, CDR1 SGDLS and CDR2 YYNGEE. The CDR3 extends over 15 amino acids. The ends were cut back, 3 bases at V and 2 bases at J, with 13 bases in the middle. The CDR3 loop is CASSGGLGPTDTQYF. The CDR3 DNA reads TGTGCCAGCAGCGGTGGACTGGGTCCCACAGATACGCAGTATTTT. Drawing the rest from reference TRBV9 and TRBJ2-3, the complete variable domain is DSGVTQTPKHLITATGQRVTLRCSPRSGDLSVYWYQQSLDQGLQFLIQYYNGEERAKGNILERFSAQQFPDLHSELNLSSLELGDSALYFCASSGGLGPTDTQYFGPGTRLTVL.

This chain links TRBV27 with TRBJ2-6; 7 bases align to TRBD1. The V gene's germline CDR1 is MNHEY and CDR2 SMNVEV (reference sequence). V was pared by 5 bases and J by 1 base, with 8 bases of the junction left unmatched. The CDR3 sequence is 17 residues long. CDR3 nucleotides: TGTGCCAGCAGTCCCCAGGGGGTCGGTTCTGGGGCCAACGTCCTGACTTTC. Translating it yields CASSPQGVGSGANVLTF.

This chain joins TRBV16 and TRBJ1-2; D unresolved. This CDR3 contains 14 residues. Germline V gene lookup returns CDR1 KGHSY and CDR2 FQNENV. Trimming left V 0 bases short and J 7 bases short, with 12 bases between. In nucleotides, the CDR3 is TGTGCCAGCAGCCAATCGTCGACCCCGGGTGGCTACACCTTC. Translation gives CASSQSSTPGGYTF.